Listed below are T cell receptor beta chains from one sample, sequenced in a study of T cells after yellow fever vaccination. TCRdb re-called the 5' RACE reads with MiXCR, one entry per CDR3 protein. The sample lists a few hundred thousand distinct CDR3 sequences, 10% to 15% occurring once. Material: CD4+ T cells sorted from PBMCs, obtained 45 days after the yellow fever booster vaccination. The receptors originated from a man aged 25 to 40 who received the YFV17D yellow fever vaccine. CDR3s include the opening cysteine and the closing phenylalanine or tryptophan. The D gene is left open where the match is weak. Some rows mark clone size as missing; the rest say once, few, many or name a class of expanded clone.

j_gene	d_gene	abundance	v_gene	CDR3aa	CDR3nt
TRBJ2-5	.	few	TRBV5-4	CASSPGSRGQQETQYF	TGTGCCAGCAGCCCCGGGAGTAGGGGGCAACAAGAGACCCAGTACTTC
TRBJ1-2	.	few	TRBV7-9	CASSLQSGRYGYTF	TGTGCCAGCAGCTTACAAAGCGGAAGATATGGCTACACCTTC
TRBJ1-2	TRBD1	few	TRBV29-1	CSADGDRPLNYGYTF	TGCAGCGCCGATGGGGACAGACCCCTTAACTATGGCTACACCTTC
TRBJ2-1	.	.	TRBV4-3	CASSQERYNEQFF	TGCGCCAGCAGCCAAGAACGGTACAATGAGCAGTTCTTC
TRBJ2-7	.	.	TRBV5-1	CASSRNSGLSYEQYF	TGCGCCAGCAGCCGCAATAGCGGACTTTCCTACGAGCAGTACTTC
TRBJ2-7	TRBD1	.	TRBV7-2	CASSFAGQAYEQYF	TGTGCCAGCAGCTTCGCCGGACAGGCCTACGAGCAGTACTTC
TRBJ2-1	.	few	TRBV6-2/TRBV6-3	CASSYSRVRAEQFF	TGTGCCAGCAGTTACTCGAGAGTTCGTGCGGAGCAGTTCTTC
TRBJ2-7	.	few	TRBV10-3	CAIGYEQYF	TGTGCCATCGGCTACGAGCAGTACTTC
TRBJ2-1	.	few	TRBV6-4	CASSVSIYNEQFF	TGTGCCAGCAGTGTATCGATTTACAATGAGCAGTTCTTC
TRBJ2-7	TRBD2	few	TRBV27	CASSTFGGRAFEQYF	TGTGCCAGCAGTACTTTTGGTGGGAGGGCCTTCGAGCAGTACTTC
TRBJ2-3	TRBD2	.	TRBV5-6	CASSVMREGGADTQYF	TGTGCCAGCAGCGTGATGCGGGAGGGAGGAGCGGATACGCAGTATTTT
TRBJ2-5	.	.	TRBV7-2	CASSLGLANQYF	TGTGCCAGCAGCTTAGGACTGGCTAACCAGTACTTC
TRBJ1-6	TRBD1	few	TRBV4-2	CASSQEGTVNSPLHF	TGTGCCAGCAGCCAAGAAGGGACAGTTAATTCACCCCTCCACTTT
TRBJ2-2	.	once	TRBV6-2/TRBV6-3	CASSYSRERKGGELFF	TGTGCCAGCAGTTACTCGAGAGAGCGGAAGGGCGGGGAGCTGTTTTTT
TRBJ2-7	.	few	TRBV11-2	CASSLLGSGYEQYF	TGTGCCAGCAGCTTATTGGGAAGTGGCTACGAGCAGTACTTC
TRBJ2-2	TRBD1	many	TRBV10-3	CATSSTGGESRTGELFF	TGTGCCACCTCCTCGACAGGGGGCGAATCTCGCACCGGGGAGCTGTTTTTT
TRBJ2-7	TRBD2	few	TRBV18	CASSPPLGGSYEQYF	TGTGCCAGCTCACCCCCGTTGGGGGGGTCCTACGAGCAGTACTTC
TRBJ2-1	.	.	TRBV7-2	CASMRVAEPSYNEQFF	TGTGCCAGCATGAGGGTAGCGGAACCCTCCTACAATGAGCAGTTCTTC
TRBJ2-1	.	.	TRBV18	CASSLIWGADEQFF	TGTGCCAGCTCGCTTATCTGGGGTGCGGATGAGCAGTTCTTC
TRBJ2-4	.	few	TRBV27	CASSPNLLGPMVTKNIQYF	TGTGCCAGCAGCCCCAATCTCCTGGGCCCTATGGTGACCAAAAACATTCAGTACTTC
TRBJ2-7	TRBD2	.	TRBV6-1	CASSQPGLAANEQYF	TGTGCCAGCAGTCAACCGGGACTAGCGGCAAACGAGCAGTACTTC
TRBJ2-1	TRBD2	.	TRBV7-2	CASSLAGTSGSISYNEQFF	TGTGCCAGCAGCTTAGCCGGGACTAGCGGGAGTATTTCCTACAATGAGCAGTTCTTC
TRBJ2-7	.	.	TRBV6-2/TRBV6-3	CASLSRTYEQYF	TGTGCCAGCCTTTCCAGAACCTACGAGCAGTACTTC
TRBJ2-3	TRBD2	.	TRBV25-1	CASSSASGKGADTQYF	TGTGCCAGCAGTTCAGCTAGCGGGAAGGGGGCAGATACGCAGTATTTT
TRBJ2-3	TRBD2	.	TRBV27	CASSSLGRASTDTQYF	TGTGCCAGCAGTTCTCTCGGGAGGGCGAGCACAGATACGCAGTATTTT
TRBJ2-3	TRBD2	.	TRBV5-4	CASSLWVTSGSSGTDTQYF	TGTGCCAGCAGCTTGTGGGTGACTAGCGGGAGTTCGGGCACAGATACGCAGTATTTT
TRBJ2-5	TRBD1	few	TRBV12-3/TRBV12-4	CASSRQGAWETQYF	TGTGCCAGCAGTCGACAGGGGGCTTGGGAGACCCAGTACTTC
TRBJ1-1	.	few	TRBV7-9	CASSPSGSGGRTEAFF	TGTGCCAGCAGCCCATCTGGGAGTGGCGGGAGGACTGAAGCTTTCTTT
TRBJ2-1	.	few	TRBV20-1	CSAKATSLEQFF	TGCAGTGCTAAAGCGACTAGTCTGGAGCAGTTCTTC
TRBJ2-7	.	many	TRBV6-2/TRBV6-3	CASSYGLPYEQYF	TGTGCCAGCAGTTACGGGCTCCCCTACGAGCAGTACTTC
TRBJ1-2	.	few	TRBV4-2	CASSQEGVSRGYTF	TGTGCCAGCAGCCAAGAAGGGGTATCGAGGGGCTACACCTTC
TRBJ2-2	.	few	TRBV12-3/TRBV12-4	CASSSTRNTGELFF	TGTGCCAGCAGTTCAACACGGAACACCGGGGAGCTGTTTTTT
TRBJ2-7	.	few	TRBV28	CASRGNLGEQYF	TGTGCCAGCAGGGGGAATCTTGGCGAGCAGTACTTC
TRBJ2-3	.	many	TRBV6-5	CASSYVSYDTQYF	TGTGCCAGCAGTTACGTGTCGTACGATACGCAGTATTTT
TRBJ2-3	.	few	TRBV5-1	CASSRDQSTDTQYF	TGCGCCAGCAGCCGGGACCAAAGCACAGATACGCAGTATTTT
TRBJ2-2	TRBD2	once	TRBV12-3/TRBV12-4	CASSLSGVANTGELFF	TGTGCCAGCAGCCTCAGCGGGGTCGCGAACACCGGGGAGCTGTTTTTT
TRBJ2-3	.	.	TRBV20-1	CSARRASLGSDTQYF	TGCAGTGCTAGGAGGGCTAGCCTAGGATCAGATACGCAGTATTTT
TRBJ2-3	.	few	TRBV15	CATRALIGDTQYF	TGTGCCACCAGAGCCCTCATAGGAGATACGCAGTATTTT
TRBJ1-3	TRBD1	.	TRBV11-2	CASTPDRAIVGNTIYF	TGTGCCAGCACCCCGGACAGGGCGATTGTTGGAAACACCATATATTTT
TRBJ2-7	.	few	TRBV5-1	CASSLAATNTYEQYF	TGCGCCAGCAGCTTGGCTGCCACCAACACCTACGAGCAGTACTTC
TRBJ2-7	TRBD1	few	TRBV6-1	CASKTQGVTYEQYF	TGTGCCAGCAAAACACAGGGGGTCACCTACGAGCAGTACTTC
TRBJ2-7	.	.	TRBV7-2	CASSPEVARSYEQYF	TGTGCCAGCAGCCCTGAAGTGGCTCGATCCTACGAGCAGTACTTC
TRBJ1-3	.	.	TRBV24-1	CATSGPFGNTIYF	TGTGCCACCAGTGGTCCCTTTGGAAACACCATATATTTT
TRBJ1-1	.	.	TRBV10-3	CAMNQGMNTEAFF	TGTGCCATGAATCAGGGGATGAACACTGAAGCTTTCTTT
TRBJ2-7	.	few	TRBV20-1	CSADRTGDIEQYF	TGCAGTGCTGACAGGACCGGGGACATCGAGCAGTACTTC
TRBJ2-3	.	few	TRBV6-5	CASSSTGDTQYF	TGTGCCAGCAGTTCGACAGGAGATACGCAGTATTTT
TRBJ2-1	.	few	TRBV6-2/TRBV6-3	CAGRRRADNEQFF	TGTGCCGGTAGGAGAAGAGCGGACAATGAGCAGTTCTTC
TRBJ2-5	.	few	TRBV9	CASGPRAQETQYF	TGTGCCAGCGGCCCTAGGGCCCAAGAGACCCAGTACTTC
TRBJ2-1	TRBD2	.	TRBV20-1	CSAVGSGSLEGEQFF	TGCAGTGCAGTAGGTAGCGGGAGTCTGGAGGGTGAGCAGTTCTTC
TRBJ1-4	.	.	TRBV5-1	CASSATGLSNEKLFF	TGCGCCAGCAGCGCCACAGGGCTGTCGAATGAAAAACTGTTTTTT
TRBJ2-7	.	many	TRBV11-2	CASSLSPRLYEQYF	TGTGCCAGCAGCTTATCCCCGCGTTTGTACGAGCAGTACTTC
TRBJ2-3	.	few	TRBV7-9	CASSADGGGWDTQYF	TGTGCCAGCAGCGCAGACGGGGGAGGTTGGGATACGCAGTATTTT
TRBJ2-7	TRBD1	few	TRBV5-6	CASSGTGLSEDEQYF	TGTGCCAGCAGCGGGACAGGGCTTTCGGAGGACGAGCAGTACTTC
TRBJ1-1	.	.	TRBV20-1	CSASRRRGTEAFF	TGCAGTGCCTCCAGACGGCGGGGCACTGAAGCTTTCTTT
TRBJ2-6	.	.	TRBV29-1	CSYYRGGSGANVLTF	TGCAGCTATTACAGGGGGGGGTCTGGGGCCAACGTCCTGACTTTC